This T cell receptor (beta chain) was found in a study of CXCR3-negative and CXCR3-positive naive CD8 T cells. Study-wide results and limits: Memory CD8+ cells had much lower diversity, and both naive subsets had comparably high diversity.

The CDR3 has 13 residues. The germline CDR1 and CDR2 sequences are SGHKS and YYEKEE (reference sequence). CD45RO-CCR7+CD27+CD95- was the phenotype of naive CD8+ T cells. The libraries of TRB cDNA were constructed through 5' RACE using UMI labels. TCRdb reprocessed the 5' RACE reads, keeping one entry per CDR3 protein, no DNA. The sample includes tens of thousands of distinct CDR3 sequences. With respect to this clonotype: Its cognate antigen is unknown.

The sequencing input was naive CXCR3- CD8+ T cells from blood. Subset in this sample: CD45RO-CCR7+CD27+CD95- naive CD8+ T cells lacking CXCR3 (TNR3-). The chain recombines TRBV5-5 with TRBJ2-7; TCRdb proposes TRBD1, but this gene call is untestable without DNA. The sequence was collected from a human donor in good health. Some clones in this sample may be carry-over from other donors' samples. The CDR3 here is CASSHRDFYEQYF.